Listed below are T cell receptor beta chains from one sample, sequenced in a study of HIV-infected patients and healthy controls. TCRdb re-derived calls from the 5' RACE reads in MiXCR, one entry per CDR3 protein. Among about 18,000 distinct CDR3 sequences, 12% were seen once, and the ten largest hold 11%. Material for sequencing was blood. The receptors originated from an adult in good health. Each CDR3 is given with its conserved first and last residue. The D gene is left open where the match is weak. Size is omitted from some rows. Given values are once, few, many or a class for expanded clones.

clone_size: NA; v_call: TRBV29-1; j_call: TRBJ2-5; d_call: NA; cdr3_length: 12; cdr3_nt: TGCAGCGTTGGTTGGGGGGAAGAGACCCAGTACTTC; cdr3_aa: CSVGWGEETQYF
clone_size: NA; v_call: TRBV5-6; j_call: TRBJ1-4; d_call: TRBD1; cdr3_length: 16; cdr3_nt: TGTGCCAGCAGGAAAGCCGGGACAGGGGGCGGCGAAAAACTGTTTTTT; cdr3_aa: CASRKAGTGGGEKLFF
clone_size: many; v_call: TRBV5-1; j_call: TRBJ1-4; d_call: NA; cdr3_length: 13; cdr3_nt: TGCGCCAGTCGCGGGCCGTCGCCTGGTGAACTGTTTTTT; cdr3_aa: CASRGPSPGELFF
clone_size: few; v_call: TRBV28; j_call: TRBJ2-7; d_call: NA; cdr3_length: 15; cdr3_nt: TGTGCCAGCACCTCCCCCCAGCGACTAGACTACGAGCAGTACTTC; cdr3_aa: CASTSPQRLDYEQYF
clone_size: many; v_call: TRBV6-2/TRBV6-3; j_call: TRBJ1-5; d_call: NA; cdr3_length: 13; cdr3_nt: TGTGCCAGCACCAGACACACCGTTGGGCCCCAGCATTTT; cdr3_aa: CASTRHTVGPQHF
clone_size: many; v_call: TRBV12-3/TRBV12-4; j_call: TRBJ1-6; d_call: TRBD1; cdr3_length: 14; cdr3_nt: TGTGCCAGCACAAGGACAGGGGATGGTTCACCCCTCCACTTT; cdr3_aa: CASTRTGDGSPLHF
clone_size: NA; v_call: TRBV28; j_call: TRBJ1-5; d_call: TRBD1; cdr3_length: 16; cdr3_nt: TGTGCCAGCAGTACCCAGGGGGTAGGACTTAATCAGCCCCAGCATTTT; cdr3_aa: CASSTQGVGLNQPQHF
clone_size: NA; v_call: TRBV7-9; j_call: TRBJ2-7; d_call: NA; cdr3_length: 14; cdr3_nt: TGTGCCAGCAGCTTCTTCCCGGGGGCTCGGGAGCAGTACTTC; cdr3_aa: CASSFFPGAREQYF
clone_size: NA; v_call: TRBV5-4; j_call: TRBJ1-1; d_call: TRBD1; cdr3_length: 15; cdr3_nt: TGTGCCAGCAGCCAAGACAGGGGATGGGTCACTGAAGCTTTCTTT; cdr3_aa: CASSQDRGWVTEAFF
clone_size: medium-sized; v_call: TRBV7-2; j_call: TRBJ2-3; d_call: TRBD1; cdr3_length: 13; cdr3_nt: TGTGCCAGCAGCCCCGGACAGGACCTTACGCAGTATTTT; cdr3_aa: CASSPGQDLTQYF
clone_size: many; v_call: TRBV6-5; j_call: TRBJ2-2; d_call: NA; cdr3_length: 15; cdr3_nt: TGTGCCAGCAGCCCAAGCGGGCGGAACACCGGGGAGCTGTTTTTT; cdr3_aa: CASSPSGRNTGELFF
clone_size: few; v_call: TRBV20-1; j_call: TRBJ1-4; d_call: NA; cdr3_length: 13; cdr3_nt: TGCAGTGCTATTTTCCCCGTTAATGAAAAACTGTTTTTT; cdr3_aa: CSAIFPVNEKLFF
clone_size: many; v_call: TRBV19; j_call: TRBJ1-2; d_call: TRBD1; cdr3_length: 14; cdr3_nt: TGTGCCAGTAGTCTCCCCGGACAGGGACATGGCTACACCTTC; cdr3_aa: CASSLPGQGHGYTF
clone_size: NA; v_call: TRBV10-3; j_call: TRBJ2-2; d_call: NA; cdr3_length: 12; cdr3_nt: TGTGCCATCAGTGGAGCCGGCGGGGAGCTGTTTTTT; cdr3_aa: CAISGAGGELFF
clone_size: medium-sized; v_call: TRBV19; j_call: TRBJ1-5; d_call: TRBD1; cdr3_length: 15; cdr3_nt: TGTGCCAGTAGTGCCGGGACAGGGTTGTACCAGCCCCAGCATTTT; cdr3_aa: CASSAGTGLYQPQHF
clone_size: NA; v_call: TRBV20-1; j_call: TRBJ1-3; d_call: NA; cdr3_length: 13; cdr3_nt: TGCAGTGCTAGAGATGCAGCTGCAAACACCATATATTTT; cdr3_aa: CSARDAAANTIYF
clone_size: many; v_call: TRBV19; j_call: TRBJ1-2; d_call: NA; cdr3_length: 14; cdr3_nt: TGTGCCAGTAGTGCAGGGACGGCTAACTATGGCTACACCTTC; cdr3_aa: CASSAGTANYGYTF
clone_size: many; v_call: TRBV6-6; j_call: TRBJ1-5; d_call: NA; cdr3_length: 13; cdr3_nt: TGTGCCAGCAGCTCAGACAGACTAGCTCCCCAGCATTTT; cdr3_aa: CASSSDRLAPQHF
clone_size: many; v_call: TRBV5-4; j_call: TRBJ2-7; d_call: TRBD2; cdr3_length: 15; cdr3_nt: TGTGCCAGCAGCTTGGGCGCGGGGGTGAGCTACGAGCAGTACTTC; cdr3_aa: CASSLGAGVSYEQYF
clone_size: medium-sized; v_call: TRBV10-3; j_call: TRBJ1-5; d_call: NA; cdr3_length: 14; cdr3_nt: TGTGCCATCAGTGAGTCGGGGCCTAATCAGCCCCAGCATTTT; cdr3_aa: CAISESGPNQPQHF